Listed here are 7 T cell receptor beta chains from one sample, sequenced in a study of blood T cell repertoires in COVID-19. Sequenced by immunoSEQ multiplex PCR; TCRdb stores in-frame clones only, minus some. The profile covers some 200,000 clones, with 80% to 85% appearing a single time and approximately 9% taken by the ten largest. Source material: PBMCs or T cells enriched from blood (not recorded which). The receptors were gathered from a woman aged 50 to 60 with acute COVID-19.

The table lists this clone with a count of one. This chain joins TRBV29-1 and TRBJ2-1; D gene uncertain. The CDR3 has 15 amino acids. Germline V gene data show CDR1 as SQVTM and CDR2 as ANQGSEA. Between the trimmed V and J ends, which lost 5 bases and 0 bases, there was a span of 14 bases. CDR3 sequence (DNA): TGCAGCGTTTTACCCTTCAAGAGCTCCTACAATGAGCAGTTCTTC. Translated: CSVLPFKSSYNEQFF.

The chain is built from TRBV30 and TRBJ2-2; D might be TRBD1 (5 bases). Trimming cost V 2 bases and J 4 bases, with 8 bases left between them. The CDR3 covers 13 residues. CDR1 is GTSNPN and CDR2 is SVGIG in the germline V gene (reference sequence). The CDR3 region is CAWSRQSTGELFF. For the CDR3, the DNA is TGTGCCTGGAGTAGACAGAGCACCGGGGAGCTGTTTTTT.

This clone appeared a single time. The CDR3 is CASRVRANKNIQYF. The DNA for the CDR3 is TGTGCCAGCAGGGTGCGGGCGAACAAAAACATTCAGTACTTC. The gene calls are TRBV2 and TRBJ2-4; a possible D gene is TRBD2 (5 bases). Trimming removed 6 bases at V and 3 bases at J, with 12 bases between. CDR3 length: 14 amino acids. In germline, CDR1 is SNHLY, CDR2 FYNNEI.

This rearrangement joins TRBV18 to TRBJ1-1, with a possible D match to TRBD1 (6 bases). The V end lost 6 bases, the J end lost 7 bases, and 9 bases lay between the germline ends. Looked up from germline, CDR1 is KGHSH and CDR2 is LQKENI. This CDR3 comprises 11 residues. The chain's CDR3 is CASSTGFEAFF. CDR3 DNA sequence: TGTGCCAGCTCGACAGGATTTGAAGCTTTCTTT.

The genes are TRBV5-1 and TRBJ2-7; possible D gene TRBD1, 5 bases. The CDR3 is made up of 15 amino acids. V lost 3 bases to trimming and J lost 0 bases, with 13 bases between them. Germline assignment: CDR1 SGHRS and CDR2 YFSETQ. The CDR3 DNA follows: TGCGCCAGCAGCTCCCTAAACAGGAACTCCTACGAGCAGTACTTC. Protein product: CASSSLNRNSYEQYF.

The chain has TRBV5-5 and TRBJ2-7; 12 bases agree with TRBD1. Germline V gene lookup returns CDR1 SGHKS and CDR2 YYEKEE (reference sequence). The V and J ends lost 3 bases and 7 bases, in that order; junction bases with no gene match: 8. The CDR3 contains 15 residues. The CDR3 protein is CASSSWDRGRWEQYF. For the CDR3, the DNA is TGTGCCAGCAGCTCTTGGGACAGGGGGCGGTGGGAGCAGTACTTC.

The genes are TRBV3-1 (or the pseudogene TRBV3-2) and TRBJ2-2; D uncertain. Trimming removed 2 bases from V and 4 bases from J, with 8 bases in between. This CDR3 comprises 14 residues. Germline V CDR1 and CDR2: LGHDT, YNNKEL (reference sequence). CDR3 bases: TGTGCCAGCAGCCAATCTGGCCTCACCGGGGAGCTGTTTTTT. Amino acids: CASSQSGLTGELFF.